One and the same sample provided the 7 T cell receptor beta chains below, sequenced in a study of identifying expanded T cells in peripheral blood. The data were produced by immunoSEQ multiplex PCR, yet TCRdb's version contains in-frame clones alone and is incomplete. This sample has approximately 100,000 clones, with about nine tenths found just once. The sequenced material came from blood. The receptors come from a person aged 18-70 years in good health.

This clone was seen once. CDR3 DNA sequence: TGTGCCTGGAGTGGGACTAGCGGGGAGGCCTACAATGAGCAGTTCTTC. It specifies CAWSGTSGEAYNEQFF. The rearrangement joins TRBV30 to TRBJ2-1, with 12 bases identical to TRBD2. From germline, CDR1 is GTSNPN and CDR2 SVGIG (reference sequence). The CDR3 is 16 residues long. Unmatched junction bases numbered 3, after V lost 1 base and J lost 2 bases.

The chain has TRBV9 and TRBJ2-3, with D hard to call. Trimming left V 0 bases short and J 0 bases short, with 23 bases between. The CDR3 consists of 20 residues. The germline gives CDR1 SGDLS, CDR2 YYNGEE. The CDR3 loop is CASSVDVGPGTLDSTDTQYF. The DNA of the CDR3 is TGTGCCAGCAGCGTAGATGTGGGTCCTGGAACACTCGACAGCACAGATACGCAGTATTTT.

The V gene is TRBV18, the J gene TRBJ2-3; 9 bases are shared with TRBD1. The germline V gene encodes CDR1 KGHSH and CDR2 LQKENI. The CDR3 runs to 17 residues. V was pared by 3 bases and J by 0 bases, with 7 bases of the junction left unmatched. This CDR3 is CASSPMGQGASTDTQYF. The DNA of the CDR3 is TGTGCCAGCTCACCCATGGGACAGGGCGCCAGCACAGATACGCAGTATTTT.

V gene TRBV5-1 combines with J gene TRBJ1-1; D is perhaps TRBD1 (6 bases). V lost 3 bases and J lost 5, with 14 bases in between. The CDR3 sequence is 14 residues long. Per germline, CDR1 SGHRS and CDR2 YFSETQ. The CDR3: CASSSNLQGTEAFF. For the CDR3, the DNA is TGCGCCAGCAGCTCGAACTTACAGGGAACTGAAGCTTTCTTT. Drawing the rest from reference TRBV5-1 and TRBJ1-1, the complete variable domain is KAGVTQTPRYLIKTRGQQVTLSCSPISGHRSVSWYQQTPGQGLQFLFEYFSETQRNKGNFPGRFSGRQFSNSRSEMNVSTLELGDSALYLCASSSNLQGTEAFFGQGTRLTVV.

The chain has TRBV5-1 and TRBJ1-2; D not certain. The germline CDR1 and CDR2 sequences are SGHRS and YFSETQ. V was shortened by 3 bases and J by 3 bases, with 9 bases between the two germline ends. CDR3 length: 13 residues. The CDR3 DNA sequence: TGCGCCAGCAGCTCAGACGGTGACTATGGCTACACCTTC. It translates to CASSSDGDYGYTF. Combining the CDR3 with reference TRBV5-1 and TRBJ1-2 gives the whole variable domain KAGVTQTPRYLIKTRGQQVTLSCSPISGHRSVSWYQQTPGQGLQFLFEYFSETQRNKGNFPGRFSGRQFSNSRSEMNVSTLELGDSALYLCASSSDGDYGYTFGSGTRLTVV.

CDR3 loop: CASSLTGVGYTF. CDR3 nucleotide sequence: TGTGCCAGCAGCCTGACAGGGGTCGGCTACACCTTC. V gene TRBV5-4 combines with J gene TRBJ1-2; 8 bases align to TRBD1. Trimming cost V 4 bases and J 8 bases; bases outside gene matches: 4. CDR1 and CDR2 from the germline V gene are SGHNT and YYREEE (reference sequence). The CDR3 sequence is 12 residues long.

The V and J genes are TRBV19 and TRBJ1-2; D is ambiguous. V shed 4 bases and J shed 2 bases, with 11 bases lying between them. Germline V CDR1 and CDR2: LNHDA, SQIVND (reference sequence). The CDR3 consists of 14 residues. The CDR3 DNA sequence: TGTGCCAGTAGTACAGGTTCTTTGAACTATGGCTACACCTTC. Residues: CASSTGSLNYGYTF.